These 20 T cell receptor beta chains came from one sample sequenced in a study of regulatory T cells in long-lasting Graves disease. Arm-PCR of CDR3 regions and iRepertoire HTBI primers were used to build TCR beta libraries. TCRdb re-analysed the multiplex PCR reads in MiXCR, keeping a single row per CDR3 protein. The table shows 400,000 to 650,000 distinct CDR3 sequences, with 15% to 20% occurring only once. Time point described: newly diagnosed GD, antithyroid drugs for less than 3 months. PBMCs were the source of the RNA used for TCR sequencing. This sample also belongs to another study, concerning T cells in Graves' hyperthyroidism and ophthalmopathy.

Material: peripheral blood mononuclear cells (PBMCs), obtained at new diagnosis, from a patient treated with antithyroid drugs. The receptors originated from a woman aged 35 to 60 with Graves disease.

This clonotype has a count of ten or more. The chain carries TRBV6-1 and TRBJ1-5, with D possibly being TRBD1 (6 bases). Trimming took 4 bases from V and 6 from J, leaving 16 bases between them. CDR3 length: 15 amino acids. Germline values: CDR1 MNHNS, CDR2 SASEGT. CDR3 in DNA: TGTGCCAGCAGTGGAGAGGGGGGGGCACGTCAGCCCCAGCATTTT. Protein product: CASSGEGGARQPQHF.

The table lists this clonotype with many counts. The chain uses TRBV20-1 and TRBJ1-4; weak D call: TRBD1 (5 bases). The CDR3 is 16 residues long. Germline CDR1 reads DFQATT; CDR2 reads SNEGSKA (reference sequence). The V gene lost 1 base and the J gene lost 0 bases, with 12 bases spanning the gap. CDR3 in DNA: TGCAGTGCTAGAGGGGGGGTAGGAACAACTAATGAAAAACTGTTTTTT. It yields the protein CSARGGVGTTNEKLFF.

This clonotype was seen only a few times. The chain links TRBV19 to TRBJ1-5; 7 positions match TRBD1. CDR1 and CDR2 (germline): LNHDA, SQIVND (reference sequence). V was pared by 4 bases and J by 3 bases, with 9 bases of the junction left unmatched. The CDR3 has 16 amino acids. CDR3 protein: CASSTQGGHLNQPQHF. The CDR3 bases are TGTGCCAGTAGTACTCAGGGGGGCCACCTCAATCAGCCCCAGCATTTT. Complete variable domain (other parts from reference TRBV19 and TRBJ1-5): DGGITQSPKYLFRKEGQNVTLSCEQNLNHDAMYWYRQDPGQGLRLIYYSQIVNDFQKGDIAEGYSVSREKKESFPLTVTSAQKNPTAFYLCASSTQGGHLNQPQHFGDGTRLSIL.

In its sample, this clonotype was seen many times. CDR3: CASSPYREAGTEAFF. CDR3 in DNA: TGTGCCAGCAGCCCATACAGGGAAGCGGGCACTGAAGCTTTCTTT. J is TRBJ1-1 and V is TRBV7-9; D perhaps matches TRBD1 (6 bases). CDR3 length equals 15 residues. Germline loops: CDR1 SEHNR, CDR2 FQNEAQ (reference sequence). Between the trimmed V and J ends, which lost 5 bases and 4 bases, there was a span of 17 bases. The whole variable domain, filled in from reference TRBV7-9 and TRBJ1-1, reads DTGVSQNPRHKITKRGQNVTFRCDPISEHNRLYWYRQTLGQGPEFLTYFQNEAQLEKSRLLSDRFSAERPKGSFSTLEIQRTEQGDSAMYLCASSPYREAGTEAFFGQGTRLTVV.

This clonotype showed up many times. The chain carries TRBV7-2 and TRBJ1-1, with D possibly being TRBD1 (5 bases). The length of the CDR3 is 13 residues. Germline assignment: CDR1 SGHTA and CDR2 FQGNSA. Between the trimmed V and J ends, which lost 1 base and 8 bases, there was a span of 11 bases. The CDR3 sequence: CASSLVAGREAFF. The CDR3 DNA follows: TGTGCCAGCAGCTTAGTGGCAGGGAGGGAAGCTTTCTTT.

Ten or more counts support this clonotype. The chain combines TRBV2 with TRBJ1-1; TRBD1 aligns across 11 bases. The CDR3 sequence is 15 residues long. Germline V gene data show CDR1 as SNHLY and CDR2 as FYNNEI. J gave up 5 bases and V 7 bases, and 9 bases lay outside the gene matches. The DNA for the CDR3 is TGTGCCAGCACCCGGACAGGGGGCGTTGGGACTGAAGCTTTCTTT. This codes for CASTRTGGVGTEAFF.

The chain combines TRBV30 with TRBJ1-1; D remains unclear. From germline, CDR1 is GTSNPN and CDR2 SVGIG (reference sequence). The V end lost 8 bases, the J end lost 0 bases, and 22 bases lay between the germline ends. CDR3 size: 16 residues. CDR3 in amino acids: CAQNPADPPMNTEAFF. The CDR3, as DNA: TGTGCCCAAAACCCGGCGGATCCGCCGATGAACACTGAAGCTTTCTTT. The full variable domain, with the rest looked up from reference TRBV30 and TRBJ1-1, is SQTIHQWPATLVQPVGSPLSLECTVEGTSNPNLYWYRQAAGRGLQLLFYSVGIGQISSEVPQNLSASRPQDRQFILSSKKLLLSDSGFYLCAQNPADPPMNTEAFFGQGTRLTVV.

As concerns this clonotype: A much bigger clone sits one base away, suggesting this may be a read error. The chain employs TRBV12-3 or TRBV12-4 and TRBJ2-3; 9 nucleotides line up with TRBD1. The CDR3 has 16 amino acids. The CDR3 DNA reads as TGTGCCAGCAGTCCCCCCGGGACAGGGATTGGAGATACGCGGTATTTT. Encoded protein: CASSPPGTGIGDTRYF.

In this sample, this clonotype turned up many times. This chain joins TRBV27 and TRBJ2-1, with TRBD2 identical over 8 bases. This CDR3 is 13 amino acids long. Per the germline V gene, CDR1 is MNHEY and CDR2 is SMNVEV (reference sequence). Trimming took 0 bases from V and 9 from J; bases not matched to a gene: 1. The CDR3 nucleotides are TGTGCCAGCAGTTTATCTCGGGGGGGTGAGCAGTTCTTC. Translation gives CASSLSRGGEQFF.

A remark on this clonotype: This clone may be a read error of a much larger clone one base away. It is likely a read error, because the conserved phenylalanine at the end of the CDR3 is missing. The chain employs TRBV28 and TRBJ2-2; TRBD2 agrees at 8 bases. Germline V gene sequence: CDR1 MDHEN, CDR2 SYDVKM. This CDR3 spans 16 amino acids. V shed 6 bases and J 5 bases; nucleotides not matched to a gene: 11. The CDR3 DNA reads TGTGCCAGCAGGGACTCGGGGGGGGCAGAGACCGGGGAGCTGTTTCTT. Translated: CASRDSGGAETGELFL.

This clonotype was seen many times. The genes are TRBV27 and TRBJ1-1; D gene ambiguous. Trimming took off 5 bases at V and 2 bases at J, with 12 bases between the two ends. Germline V CDR1 and CDR2: MNHEY, SMNVEV (reference sequence). The length of the CDR3 is 14 residues. In DNA, the CDR3 is TGTGCCAGCAGTAGCGAAAGCGGAAACACTGAAGCTTTCTTT. This translates into CASSSESGNTEAFF.

The table lists this clonotype with a few counts. CDR3 protein: CASRTIGVGAEQFF. CDR3 coding DNA: TGTGCCAGCAGAACTATTGGGGTCGGGGCTGAGCAGTTCTTC. The chain links TRBV7-2 to TRBJ2-1; D tentatively fits TRBD1 or TRBD2 (5 bases each). Germline values: CDR1 SGHTA, CDR2 FQGNSA. Deletions cut 6 bases from V and 9 bases from J, with 18 bases between. The CDR3 spans 14 residues.

For this clonotype: The CDR3 end shows no conserved phenylalanine or tryptophan, and so a read error is likely. This CDR3 is CAISGQTMNTEAFL. CDR3 nucleotides: TGTGCCATCAGTGGACAGACAATGAACACTGAAGCTTTCCTT. The genes are TRBV10-3 and TRBJ1-1; a weak D match, TRBD1 (5 bases). V was trimmed by 4 bases and J by 0 bases, leaving 9 bases between them. Germline-derived CDR1 and CDR2 are ENHRY and SYGVKD. The CDR3 is 14 residues long.

This clonotype appeared many times. This sequence joins TRBV28 and TRBJ2-1; D may be TRBD2 (6 bases). The CDR3 is made up of 14 amino acids. The germline V gene has CDR1 MDHEN and CDR2 SYDVKM. The ends were cut back, 8 bases at V and 6 bases at J, with 17 bases in the middle. The CDR3 protein is CASARDFLGNEQFF. CDR3 sequence (DNA): TGTGCCAGCGCGCGGGACTTCCTAGGCAATGAGCAGTTCTTC. The full variable domain, with the rest looked up from reference TRBV28 and TRBJ2-1, is DVKVTQSSRYLVKRTGEKVFLECVQDMDHENMFWYRQDPGLGLRLIYFSYDVKMKEKGDIPEGYSVSREKKERFSLILESASTNQTSMYLCASARDFLGNEQFFGPGTRLTVL.

At least ten counts were recorded for this clonotype. The chain is built from TRBV2 and TRBJ2-3; 11 nucleotides align to TRBD1. Per the germline V gene, CDR1 is SNHLY and CDR2 is FYNNEI. The CDR3 length is 16 residues. V lost 6 bases, J lost 3 bases, and 8 bases stayed unmatched. CDR3 sequence (DNA): TGTGCCAGCAGAACCCCGGGACAGGGGGTAACAGATACGCAGTATTTT. Residues: CASRTPGQGVTDTQYF.

This clonotype has a count of ten or more. This chain connects TRBV6-1 to TRBJ1-2, with unresolved D. Germline assignment: CDR1 MNHNS and CDR2 SASEGT. The V end lost 7 bases, the J end lost 4 bases, and 16 bases lay between the germline ends. The CDR3 sequence is 14 residues long. In DNA, the CDR3 is TGTGCCAGCACACCATTGGCCCTATTCTATGGCTACACCTTC. Protein: CASTPLALFYGYTF.

This clonotype was recorded at least ten times. This sequence joins TRBV12-3 or TRBV12-4 and TRBJ2-3; tentatively, D is TRBD1 (6 bases). Trimming took off 6 bases at V and 1 base at J, with 11 bases between the two ends. This CDR3 has 14 residues. This CDR3 is CASRLGTRTDTQYF. The CDR3 DNA sequence: TGTGCCAGCAGGCTGGGGACACGCACAGATACGCAGTATTTT.

This clonotype was observed at least ten times. The chain is built from TRBV10-1 and TRBJ1-1; no reliable D call. V was pared by 8 bases and J by 1 base, with 11 bases between. The length of the CDR3 is 13 residues. Per germline, CDR1 WNHNN and CDR2 SYGVQD (reference sequence). CDR3 amino acids: CASAPGPNTEAFF. As DNA, the CDR3 is TGCGCCAGCGCACCCGGACCGAACACTGAAGCTTTCTTT.

This clonotype was counted ten times or more. The chain joins TRBV7-9 to TRBJ2-1; 11 bases match TRBD2. The CDR3 loop spans 17 amino acids. Germline V gene sequence: CDR1 SEHNR, CDR2 FQNEAQ (reference sequence). Trimming removed 3 bases from V and 2 bases from J; junction bases left unmatched: 6. The CDR3 loop is CASSLVRLAGTYNEQFF. CDR3 coding DNA: TGTGCCAGCAGCTTGGTCCGACTAGCGGGGACCTACAATGAGCAGTTCTTC.

V and J are TRBV7-6 and TRBJ1-1; D gene ambiguous. Trimming removed 2 bases at V and 4 bases at J, with 8 bases between. In germline, CDR1 is SGHVS, CDR2 FNYEAQ. The CDR3 is 13 amino acids. The CDR3 DNA sequence: TGTGCCAGCAGCTTAAGCGGCCCCACTGAAGCTTTCTTT. Translated: CASSLSGPTEAFF.